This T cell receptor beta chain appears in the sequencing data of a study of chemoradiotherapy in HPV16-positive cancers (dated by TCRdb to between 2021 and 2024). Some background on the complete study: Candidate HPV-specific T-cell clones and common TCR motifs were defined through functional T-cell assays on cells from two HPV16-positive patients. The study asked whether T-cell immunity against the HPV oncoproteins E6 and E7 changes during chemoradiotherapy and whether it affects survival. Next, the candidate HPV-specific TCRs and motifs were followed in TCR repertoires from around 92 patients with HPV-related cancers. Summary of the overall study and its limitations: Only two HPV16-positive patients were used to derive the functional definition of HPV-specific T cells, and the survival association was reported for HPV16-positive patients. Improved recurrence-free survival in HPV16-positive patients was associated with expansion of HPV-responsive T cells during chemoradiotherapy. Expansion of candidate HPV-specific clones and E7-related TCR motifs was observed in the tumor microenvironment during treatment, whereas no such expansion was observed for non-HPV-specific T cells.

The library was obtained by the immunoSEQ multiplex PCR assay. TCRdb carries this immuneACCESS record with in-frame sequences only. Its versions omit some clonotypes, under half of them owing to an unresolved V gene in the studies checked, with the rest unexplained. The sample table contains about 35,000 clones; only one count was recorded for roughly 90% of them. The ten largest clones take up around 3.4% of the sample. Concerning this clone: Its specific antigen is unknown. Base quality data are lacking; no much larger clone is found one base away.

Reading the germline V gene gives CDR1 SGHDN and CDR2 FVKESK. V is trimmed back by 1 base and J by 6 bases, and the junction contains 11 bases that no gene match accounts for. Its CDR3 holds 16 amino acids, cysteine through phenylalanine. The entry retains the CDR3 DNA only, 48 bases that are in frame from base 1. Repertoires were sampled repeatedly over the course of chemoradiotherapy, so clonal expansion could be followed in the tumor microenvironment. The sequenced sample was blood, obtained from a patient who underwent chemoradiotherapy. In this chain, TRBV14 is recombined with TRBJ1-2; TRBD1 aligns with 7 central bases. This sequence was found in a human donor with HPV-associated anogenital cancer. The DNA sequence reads TGTGCCAGCAGCCAAGTTAGGTCGACAGGGCGAAATGGCTACACCTTC. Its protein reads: CASSQVRSTGRNGYTF.